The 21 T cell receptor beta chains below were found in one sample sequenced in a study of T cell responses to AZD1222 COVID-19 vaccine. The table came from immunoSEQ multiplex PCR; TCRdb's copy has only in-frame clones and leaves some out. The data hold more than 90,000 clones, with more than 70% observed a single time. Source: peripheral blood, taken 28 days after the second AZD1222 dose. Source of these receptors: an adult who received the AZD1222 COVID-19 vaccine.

The DNA of the CDR3 is TGTGCCATCAGTGACGGGACAGGGGGGGACATTCAGTACTTC. Its translation is CAISDGTGGDIQYF. This sequence joins TRBV10-3 and TRBJ2-4; 11 nucleotides match TRBD1. Germline loops: CDR1 ENHRY, CDR2 SYGVKD. V was pared by 3 bases and J by 8 bases, with 3 bases of the junction left unmatched. CDR3 length equals 14 residues.

The CDR3 reads CASSEGAGILYGYTF. The CDR3 region has the DNA TGTGCCAGCAGTGAAGGAGCAGGGATCCTATATGGCTACACCTTC. This rearrangement joins TRBV2 to TRBJ1-2; D possibly corresponds to TRBD1 (5 bases). Germline V gives CDR1 SNHLY, CDR2 FYNNEI. The V end was cut by 1 base, the J end by 5 bases, with 14 bases between. The CDR3 contains 15 residues. Filled out from reference TRBV2 and TRBJ1-2, the complete variable domain reads EPEVTQTPSHQVTQMGQEVILRCVPISNHLYFYWYRQILGQKVEFLVSFYNNEISEKSEIFDDQFSVERPDGSNFTLKIRSTKLEDSAMYFCASSEGAGILYGYTFGSGTRLTVV.

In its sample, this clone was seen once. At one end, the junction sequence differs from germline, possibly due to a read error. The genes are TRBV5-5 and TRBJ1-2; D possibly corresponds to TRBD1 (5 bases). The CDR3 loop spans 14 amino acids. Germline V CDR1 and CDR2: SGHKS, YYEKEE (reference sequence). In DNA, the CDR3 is TGTGCCAGCAGCCCGGGACGGACGGACCTTATGTTTGCCTTC. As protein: CASSPGRTDLMFAF.

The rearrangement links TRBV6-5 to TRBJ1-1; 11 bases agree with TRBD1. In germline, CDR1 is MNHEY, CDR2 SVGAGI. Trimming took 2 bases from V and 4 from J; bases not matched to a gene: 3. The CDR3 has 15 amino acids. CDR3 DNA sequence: TGTGCCAGCAGTTACGCGGGACAGGGGGGCACTGAAGCTTTCTTT. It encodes CASSYAGQGGTEAFF.

The CDR3 loop is CASRYTGSTEAFF. The CDR3 DNA reads TGTGCCAGCAGGTATACAGGGTCCACTGAAGCTTTCTTT. This rearrangement joins TRBV2 to TRBJ1-1, with D perhaps matching TRBD1 (6 bases). CDR1 is SNHLY, CDR2 FYNNEI, per germline. The CDR3 runs 13 residues. V was trimmed by 6 bases and J by 4 bases, leaving 12 bases between them. Full variable domain (remainder filled in from reference TRBV2 and TRBJ1-1): EPEVTQTPSHQVTQMGQEVILRCVPISNHLYFYWYRQILGQKVEFLVSFYNNEISEKSEIFDDQFSVERPDGSNFTLKIRSTKLEDSAMYFCASRYTGSTEAFFGQGTRLTVV.

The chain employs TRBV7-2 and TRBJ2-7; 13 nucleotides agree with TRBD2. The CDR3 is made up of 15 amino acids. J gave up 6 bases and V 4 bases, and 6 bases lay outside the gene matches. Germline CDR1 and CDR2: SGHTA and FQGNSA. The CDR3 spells CASSSTSGRSGEQYF. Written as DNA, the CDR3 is TGTGCCAGCAGCTCGACTAGCGGGAGGTCCGGCGAGCAGTACTTC.

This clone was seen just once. The chain's CDR3 is CASSPIPRGPNTDTQYF. The CDR3 DNA reads TGTGCCAGCAGCCCGATTCCCCGGGGACCCAACACAGATACGCAGTATTTT. This chain links TRBV3-1 (or the pseudogene TRBV3-2) with TRBJ2-3; D possibly uses TRBD1 or TRBD2 (5 bases each). This CDR3 is 17 amino acids long. The germline V gene has CDR1 LGHDT and CDR2 YNNKEL (reference sequence). Trimming stripped 4 bases from V and 2 bases from J, with 19 bases between.

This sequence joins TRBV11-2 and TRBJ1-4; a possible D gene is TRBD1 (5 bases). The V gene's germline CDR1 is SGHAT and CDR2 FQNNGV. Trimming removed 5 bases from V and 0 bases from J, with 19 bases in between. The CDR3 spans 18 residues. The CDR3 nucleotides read TGTGCCAGCAGCCTTCGGGGGGTAATAGTCTCAACTAATGAAAAACTGTTTTTT. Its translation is CASSLRGVIVSTNEKLFF.

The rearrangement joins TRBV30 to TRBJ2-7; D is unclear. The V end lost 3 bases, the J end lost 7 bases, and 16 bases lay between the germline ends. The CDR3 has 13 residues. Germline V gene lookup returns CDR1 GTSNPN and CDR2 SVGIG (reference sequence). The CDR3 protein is CAWRLQSPKEQYF. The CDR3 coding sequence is TGTGCCTGGAGACTACAGTCCCCGAAGGAGCAGTACTTC.

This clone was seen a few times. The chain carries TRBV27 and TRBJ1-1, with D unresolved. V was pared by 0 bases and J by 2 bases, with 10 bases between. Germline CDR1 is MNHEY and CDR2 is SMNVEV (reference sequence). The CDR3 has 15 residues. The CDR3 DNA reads TGTGCCAGCAGTTTATCGAAGGGAGATAACACTGAAGCTTTCTTT. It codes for CASSLSKGDNTEAFF.

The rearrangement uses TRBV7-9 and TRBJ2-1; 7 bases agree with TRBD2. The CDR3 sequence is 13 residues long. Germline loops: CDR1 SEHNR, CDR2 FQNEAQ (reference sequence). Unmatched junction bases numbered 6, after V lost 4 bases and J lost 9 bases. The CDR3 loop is CASSSGLDFEQFF. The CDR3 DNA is TGTGCCAGCAGCTCAGGACTAGATTTTGAGCAGTTCTTC. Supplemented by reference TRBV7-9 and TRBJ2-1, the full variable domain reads DTGVSQNPRHKITKRGQNVTFRCDPISEHNRLYWYRQTLGQGPEFLTYFQNEAQLEKSRLLSDRFSAERPKGSFSTLEIQRTEQGDSAMYLCASSSGLDFEQFFGPGTRLTVL.

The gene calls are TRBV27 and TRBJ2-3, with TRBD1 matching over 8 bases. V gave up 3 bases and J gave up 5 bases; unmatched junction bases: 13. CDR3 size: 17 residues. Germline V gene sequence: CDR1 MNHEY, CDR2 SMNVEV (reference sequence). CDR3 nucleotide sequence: TGTGCCAGCAGTTTGATTCGTATGACAGGGGTAGAAGATACGCAGTATTTT. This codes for CASSLIRMTGVEDTQYF.

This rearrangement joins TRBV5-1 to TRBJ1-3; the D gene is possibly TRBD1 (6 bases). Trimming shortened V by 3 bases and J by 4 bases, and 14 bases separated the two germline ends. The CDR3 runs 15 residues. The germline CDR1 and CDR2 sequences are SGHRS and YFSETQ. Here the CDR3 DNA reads TGCGCCAGCAGCTCTGGGGGGCTTGCCGGAAACACCATATATTTT. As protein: CASSSGGLAGNTIYF.

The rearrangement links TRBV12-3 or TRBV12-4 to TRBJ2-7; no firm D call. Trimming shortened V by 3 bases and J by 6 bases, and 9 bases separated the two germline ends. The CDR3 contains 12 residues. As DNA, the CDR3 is TGTGCCAGCAGTTTCTTAGCTTCCGAGCAGTACTTC. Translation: CASSFLASEQYF.

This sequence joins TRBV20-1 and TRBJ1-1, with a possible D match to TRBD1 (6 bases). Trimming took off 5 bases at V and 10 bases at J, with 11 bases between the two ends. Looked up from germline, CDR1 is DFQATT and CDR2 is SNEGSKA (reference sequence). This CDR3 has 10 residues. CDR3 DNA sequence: TGCAGTGCTCCGAGGGGGAGAGCTTTCTTT. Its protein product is CSAPRGRAFF.

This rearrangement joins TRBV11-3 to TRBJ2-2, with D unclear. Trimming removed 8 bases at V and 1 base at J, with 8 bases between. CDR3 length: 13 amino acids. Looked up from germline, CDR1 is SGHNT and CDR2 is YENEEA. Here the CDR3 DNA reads TGTGCCAGCGGTCGAGGGAACACCGGGGAGCTGTTTTTT. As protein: CASGRGNTGELFF. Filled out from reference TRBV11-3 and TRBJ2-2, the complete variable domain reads EAGVVQSPRYKIIEKKQPVAFWCNPISGHNTLYWYLQNLGQGPELLIRYENEEAVDDSQLPKDRFSAERLKGVDSTLKIQPAELGDSAVYLCASGRGNTGELFFGEGSRLTVL.

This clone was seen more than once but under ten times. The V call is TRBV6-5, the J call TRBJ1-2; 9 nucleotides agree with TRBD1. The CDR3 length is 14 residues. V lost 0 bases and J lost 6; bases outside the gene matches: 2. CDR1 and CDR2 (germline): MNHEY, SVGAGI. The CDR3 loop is CASSYSRTGDGYTF. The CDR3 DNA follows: TGTGCCAGCAGTTACTCGAGGACAGGGGATGGCTACACCTTC.

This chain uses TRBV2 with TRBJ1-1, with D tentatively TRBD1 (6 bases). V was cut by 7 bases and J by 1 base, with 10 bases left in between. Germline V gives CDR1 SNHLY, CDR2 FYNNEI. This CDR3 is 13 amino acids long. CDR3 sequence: CASTADRNTEAFF. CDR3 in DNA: TGTGCCAGCACCGCGGACAGGAACACTGAAGCTTTCTTT.

This CDR3 reads CASSYPRTGLPSEQFF. The CDR3 DNA follows: TGTGCCAGCAGTTACCCCAGGACAGGTCTCCCTAGTGAGCAGTTCTTC. The chain uses TRBV6-5 and TRBJ2-1; TRBD1 agrees at 7 bases. The CDR3 loop spans 16 amino acids. Germline values: CDR1 MNHEY, CDR2 SVGAGI. The V and J ends lost 2 bases and 9 bases, in that order; junction bases with no gene match: 13.

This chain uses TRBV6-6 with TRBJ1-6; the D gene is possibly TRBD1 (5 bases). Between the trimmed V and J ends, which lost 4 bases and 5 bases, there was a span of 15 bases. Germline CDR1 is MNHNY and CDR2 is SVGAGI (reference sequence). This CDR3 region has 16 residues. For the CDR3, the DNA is TGTGCCAGCAGTTTACAAGGGGTGAATAATAATTCACCCCTCCACTTT. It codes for CASSLQGVNNNSPLHF.

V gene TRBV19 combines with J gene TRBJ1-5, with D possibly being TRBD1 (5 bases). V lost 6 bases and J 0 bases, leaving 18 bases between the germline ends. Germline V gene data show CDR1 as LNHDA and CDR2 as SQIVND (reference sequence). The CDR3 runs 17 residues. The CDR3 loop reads CASSPTGTAYSNQPQHF. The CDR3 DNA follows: TGTGCCAGTAGCCCAACCGGGACGGCTTATAGCAATCAGCCCCAGCATTTT.